A selection of T cell receptor beta chains follows, all from one sample in a study of Graves' ophthalmopathy and Graves' hyperthyroidism. TCRdb used MiXCR to reprocess the multiplex PCR reads, holding one entry per CDR3 protein. Of roughly 380,000 distinct CDR3 sequences listed, 15% were seen once; the top ten hold roughly 7%. The sequencing input was peripheral blood. The receptors were sampled from a woman between 18 and 30 years old with stable Graves' hyperthyroidism. Each CDR3 is given with its conserved first and last residue. Each record gives: D gene, clone size, V gene, CDR3 length, J gene, CDR3 DNA, CDR3 protein. A D gene is named only where the DNA matches it firmly. Some rows mark clone size as missing; the rest say once, few, many or name a class of expanded clone.

TRBD1	many	TRBV27	17	TRBJ2-7	TGTGCCAGCAGTCCCACCTCCTTGACAGGGAGCCCATACGAGCAGTACTTC	CASSPTSLTGSPYEQYF
.	many	TRBV2	11	TRBJ1-1	TGTGCCCAGGGTCGGAACACTGAAGCTTTCTTT	CAQGRNTEAFF
.	many	TRBV2	15	TRBJ1-2	TGTGCCAGCAGTGGCACTCCAGGGGATCCCTATGGCTACACCTTC	CASSGTPGDPYGYTF
TRBD1	many	TRBV2	14	TRBJ2-7	TGTGCCAGCAGAGTCGGACAGGGGTCCTACGAGCAGTACTTC	CASRVGQGSYEQYF
.	.	TRBV5-4	19	TRBJ1-2	TGTGCCAGCAGCTTGTACCATCAGGACGGGAGGGGGGGATACTATGGCTACACCTTC	CASSLYHQDGRGGYYGYTF
.	many	TRBV24-1	13	TRBJ1-5	TGTGCCACCAGTGAGGGGCCTAATCAGCCCCAGCATTTT	CATSEGPNQPQHF
TRBD1	many	TRBV12-3/TRBV12-4	18	TRBJ2-4	TGTGCCAGCAGTTCTGGGACAGGGGGCATTGTGGCCAAAAACATTCAGTACTTC	CASSSGTGGIVAKNIQYF
.	many	TRBV7-2	15	TRBJ2-2	TGTGCCAGCAGCTCCCCTACCTTTCAGAGAGGGGAGCTGTTTTTT	CASSSPTFQRGELFF
.	many	TRBV6-5	15	TRBJ1-5	TGTGCCAGCCCGAGACAGAAGGTTAGCAATCAGCCCCAGCATTTT	CASPRQKVSNQPQHF
.	many	TRBV7-6	16	TRBJ1-1	TGTGCCAGCAGCTTAATATATAGGTCAGTGAACACTGAAGCTTTCTTT	CASSLIYRSVNTEAFF
TRBD1	.	TRBV5-1	14	TRBJ2-2	TGCGCCAGCAGCCGCGGACAGGGTATCGGGGAGCTGTGTTTT	CASSRGQGIGELCF
TRBD2	many	TRBV12-3/TRBV12-4	14	TRBJ2-7	TGTGCCAGCAGTTTAGCTAGCGGGGCCTACGAGCAGTACTTC	CASSLASGAYEQYF
.	.	TRBV19	13	TRBJ1-1	TGTGCCAGTAGTCAAACCCCGAACACTGAAGCTTTCTTT	CASSQTPNTEAFF
.	few	TRBV6-1	15	TRBJ1-1	TGTGCCAGCAGTGAGCACGGCGATGCGAAAACTGAAGCTTTCTTT	CASSEHGDAKTEAFF
.	many	TRBV9	15	TRBJ1-2	TGTGCCAGCAGCGTAGGCTGGAGCCGCAGCTATGGCTACACCTTC	CASSVGWSRSYGYTF
.	few	TRBV30	15	TRBJ2-5	TGTGCCTGGAGAGGGGCGCCCAGCCCTCTCGAGACCCAGTACTTC	CAWRGAPSPLETQYF
.	many	TRBV7-9	12	TRBJ1-1	TGTGCCAGCAGCTTAAGGTCAGATGAAGCTTTCTTT	CASSLRSDEAFF
.	many	TRBV6-5	16	TRBJ1-1	TGTGCCAGCAGTTACGGTCCAGGCCTCCTGAACACTGAAGCTTTCTTT	CASSYGPGLLNTEAFF
.	many	TRBV7-8	18	TRBJ1-3	TGTGCCAGCAGCTTAGCGAGAGTGGGGATACGGCCATTAAACACCATATATTTT	CASSLARVGIRPLNTIYF
.	.	TRBV7-2	14	TRBJ2-5	TGTGCCAGCAGCTTCGGGGCACTAAAAGAGACCCAGTACTTC	CASSFGALKETQYF
.	once	TRBV12-3/TRBV12-4	14	TRBJ1-5	TGTGCCAGCAGTCTTAGGGCCCCCTACCAGCCCCAGCATTTT	CASSLRAPYQPQHF
.	few	TRBV6-2/TRBV6-3	16	TRBJ2-5	TGTGCCAGCAGTCGCCAACAGGGAGGGTGGAAGGAGACCCAGTACTTC	CASSRQQGGWKETQYF
.	.	TRBV27	14	TRBJ2-7	TGTGCCAGCAGTTTAGGACCCCCAACCTACGAGCAGTACTTC	CASSLGPPTYEQYF
.	many	TRBV5-8	14	TRBJ1-5	TGTGCCAGCAGCTTGGAGGGGCGGGATCAGCCCCAGCATTTT	CASSLEGRDQPQHF
.	many	TRBV6-1	12	TRBJ1-2	TGTGCCAGCTTTGGTTTAGAGGATGGCTACACCTTC	CASFGLEDGYTF
.	.	TRBV15	15	TRBJ1-4	TGTGCCACCAGCATCGCAGGGGCAACTAATGAAAAACTGTTTTTT	CATSIAGATNEKLFF
.	many	TRBV6-2/TRBV6-3	13	TRBJ1-1	TGTGCCAGCAGGAGGGACACGAACACTGAAGCTTTCTTT	CASRRDTNTEAFF
.	many	TRBV6-5	16	TRBJ1-1	TGTGCCAGCAGTTCGACATGGAGTACAGTGGTCGTTGAAGCTTTCTTT	CASSSTWSTVVVEAFF
.	many	TRBV25-1	14	TRBJ2-7	TGTGCCAGCAGTGTGACATCTAGCTCCTACGAGCAGTACTTC	CASSVTSSSYEQYF
.	many	TRBV19	13	TRBJ1-5	TGTGCCAGTAGTAACAGCTATAATCAGCCCCAGCATTTT	CASSNSYNQPQHF
TRBD1	many	TRBV6-5	14	TRBJ1-1	TGTGCCAGCAGTTTGGGACAGGGTACGACTGAAGCTTTCTTT	CASSLGQGTTEAFF
.	.	TRBV5-5	15	TRBJ1-1	TGTGCCAGCAGCTTGGTGGCAGGGTATAACACTGAAGCTTTCTTT	CASSLVAGYNTEAFF
.	.	TRBV6-2/TRBV6-3	19	TRBJ1-6	TGTGCCAGCAGTTACTCGAAAGACAGAGACCCAACTTTTAATTCACCCCTCCACTTT	CASSYSKDRDPTFNSPLHF
.	once	TRBV14	13	TRBJ1-1	TGTGCCAGCAGCCAAATGGGGAACACTGGAGCTTTCTTT	CASSQMGNTGAFF
.	few	TRBV3-1	13	TRBJ1-2	TGTGCCAGCAGCCAAGATGGCAAAGGGGGCTACACCTTC	CASSQDGKGGYTF
TRBD2	many	TRBV27	13	TRBJ2-7	TGTGCCAGCAGGGAGACTAGCAGGTACGAGCAGTACTTC	CASRETSRYEQYF
.	.	TRBV19	16	TRBJ1-6	TGTGCCAGTAGTATTATCGTAGGCTCCTATAATTCACCCCTCCACTTT	CASSIIVGSYNSPLHF
TRBD1	many	TRBV20-1	15	TRBJ1-2	TGCAGTGCTAGAGATCGTAACAGGGGGCGAGAGGGCTACACCTTC	CSARDRNRGREGYTF
.	.	TRBV5-1	14	TRBJ1-2	TGCGCCAGCAGCCAGTACAGGAATAAGGATGGCTACACCTTC	CASSQYRNKDGYTF
TRBD2	few	TRBV4-2	16	TRBJ2-5	TGTACCAGCAGCCAAGAAGCTAGCGGGGGGGAAGAGACCCAGTACTTC	CTSSQEASGGEETQYF
TRBD1	many	TRBV12-3/TRBV12-4	12	TRBJ2-7	TGTGCCAGTGGACAGGGACCCTACGAGCAGTACTTC	CASGQGPYEQYF
.	many	TRBV15	18	TRBJ1-1	TGTGCCACCAGCAGAGATGGTGGGGGGCGCATTCCGAACACTGAAGCTTTCTTT	CATSRDGGGRIPNTEAFF
TRBD1	many	TRBV11-3	15	TRBJ1-6	TGTGCCAGCAGCTTAGGGGACAGAACTAATTCACCCCTCCACTTT	CASSLGDRTNSPLHF